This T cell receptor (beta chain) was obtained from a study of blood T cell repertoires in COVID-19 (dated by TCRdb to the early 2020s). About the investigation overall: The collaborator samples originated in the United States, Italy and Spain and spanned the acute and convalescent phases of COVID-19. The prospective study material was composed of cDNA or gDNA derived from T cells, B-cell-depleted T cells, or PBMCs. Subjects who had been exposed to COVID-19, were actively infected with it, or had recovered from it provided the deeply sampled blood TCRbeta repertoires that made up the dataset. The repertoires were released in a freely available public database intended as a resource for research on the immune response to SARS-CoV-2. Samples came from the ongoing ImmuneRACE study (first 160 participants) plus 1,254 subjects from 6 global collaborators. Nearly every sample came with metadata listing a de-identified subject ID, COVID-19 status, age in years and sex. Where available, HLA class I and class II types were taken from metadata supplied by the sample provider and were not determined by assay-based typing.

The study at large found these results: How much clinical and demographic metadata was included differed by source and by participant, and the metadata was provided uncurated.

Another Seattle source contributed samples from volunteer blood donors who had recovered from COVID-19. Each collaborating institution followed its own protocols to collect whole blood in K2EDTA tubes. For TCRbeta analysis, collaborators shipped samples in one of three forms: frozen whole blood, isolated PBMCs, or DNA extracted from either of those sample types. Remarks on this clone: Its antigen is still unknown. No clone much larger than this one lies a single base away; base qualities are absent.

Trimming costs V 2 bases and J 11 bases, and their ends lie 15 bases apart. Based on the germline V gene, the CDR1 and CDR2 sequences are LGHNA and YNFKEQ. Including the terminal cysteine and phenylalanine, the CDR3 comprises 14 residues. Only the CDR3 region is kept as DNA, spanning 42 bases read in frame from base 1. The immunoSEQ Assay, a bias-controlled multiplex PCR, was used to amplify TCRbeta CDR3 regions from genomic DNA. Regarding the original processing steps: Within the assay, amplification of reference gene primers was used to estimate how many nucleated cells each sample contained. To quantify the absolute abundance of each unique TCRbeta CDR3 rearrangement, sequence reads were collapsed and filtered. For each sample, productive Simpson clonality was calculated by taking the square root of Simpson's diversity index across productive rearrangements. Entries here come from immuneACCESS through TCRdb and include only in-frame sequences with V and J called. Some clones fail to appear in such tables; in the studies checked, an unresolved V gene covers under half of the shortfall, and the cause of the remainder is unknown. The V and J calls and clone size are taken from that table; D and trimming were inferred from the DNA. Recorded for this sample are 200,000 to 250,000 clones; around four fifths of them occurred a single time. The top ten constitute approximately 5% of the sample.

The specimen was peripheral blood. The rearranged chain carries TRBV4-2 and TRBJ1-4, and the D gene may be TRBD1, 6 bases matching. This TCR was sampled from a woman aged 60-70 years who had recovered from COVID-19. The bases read TGTGCCAGCAGCCAAAGACAGGTGGAATCGAAACTGTTTTTT. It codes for CASSQRQVESKLFF.